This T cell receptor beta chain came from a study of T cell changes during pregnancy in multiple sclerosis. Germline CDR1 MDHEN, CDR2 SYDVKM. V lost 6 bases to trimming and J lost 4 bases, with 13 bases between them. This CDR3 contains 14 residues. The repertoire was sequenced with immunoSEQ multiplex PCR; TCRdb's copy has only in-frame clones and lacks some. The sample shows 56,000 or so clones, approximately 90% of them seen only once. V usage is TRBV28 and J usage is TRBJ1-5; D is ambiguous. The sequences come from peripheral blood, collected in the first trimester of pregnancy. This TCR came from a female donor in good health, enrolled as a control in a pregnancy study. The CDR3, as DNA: TGTGCCAGCAGGGACGGGATGCTTAATCAGCCCCAGCATTTT. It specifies CASRDGMLNQPQHF.